This T cell receptor beta chain was recovered during a study of blood T cell repertoires in COVID-19. Study summary: Donors in the United States, Italy and Spain gave samples during acute or convalescent COVID-19. T cells, B-cell-depleted T cells, or PBMCs provided the cDNA or gDNA that served as material.

Trimming stripped 6 bases from V and 0 bases from J, with 17 bases between. The germline CDR1 and CDR2 sequences are MNHEY and SVGEGT. This CDR3 region has 16 residues. Only a few counts were recorded for this clone. As processed by the authors: Amplification of reference gene primers provided the estimated nucleated cell counts. The assay was immunoSEQ multiplex PCR, and TCRdb's table has in-frame clones only and misses some. The V and J calls and clone size are taken from that table; D and trimming were inferred from the DNA. The repertoire holds about 70,000 clones, with approximately 90% as singletons.

This chain uses TRBV6-2 or TRBV6-3 with TRBJ2-5; D is perhaps TRBD1 (6 bases). The specimen was peripheral blood. The receptor's source is a man aged 50-60 years with acute or convalescent COVID-19. The CDR3 region has the DNA TGTGCCAGCAGCTCTGGGACACCCGTGAACCAAGAGACCCAGTACTTC. This encodes CASSSGTPVNQETQYF.